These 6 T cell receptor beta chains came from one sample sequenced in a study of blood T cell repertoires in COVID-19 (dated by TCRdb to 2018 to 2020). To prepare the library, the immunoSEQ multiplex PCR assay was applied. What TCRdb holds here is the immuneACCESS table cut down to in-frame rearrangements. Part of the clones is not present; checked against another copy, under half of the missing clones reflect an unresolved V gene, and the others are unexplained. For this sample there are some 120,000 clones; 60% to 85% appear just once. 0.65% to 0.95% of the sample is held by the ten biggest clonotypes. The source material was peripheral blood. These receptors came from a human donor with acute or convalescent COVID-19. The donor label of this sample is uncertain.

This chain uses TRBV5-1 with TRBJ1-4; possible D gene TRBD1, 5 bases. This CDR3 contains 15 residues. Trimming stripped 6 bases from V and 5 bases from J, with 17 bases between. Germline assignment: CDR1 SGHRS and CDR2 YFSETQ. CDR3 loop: CASKAGGFINEKLFF. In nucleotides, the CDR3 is TGCGCCAGCAAGGCGGGGGGTTTCATCAATGAAAAACTGTTTTTT.

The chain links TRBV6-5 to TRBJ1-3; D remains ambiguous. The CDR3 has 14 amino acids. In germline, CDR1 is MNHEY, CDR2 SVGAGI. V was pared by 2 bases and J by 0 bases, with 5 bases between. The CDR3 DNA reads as TGTGCCAGCAGTTACGAGGGCTCTGGAAACACCATATATTTT. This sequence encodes CASSYEGSGNTIYF.

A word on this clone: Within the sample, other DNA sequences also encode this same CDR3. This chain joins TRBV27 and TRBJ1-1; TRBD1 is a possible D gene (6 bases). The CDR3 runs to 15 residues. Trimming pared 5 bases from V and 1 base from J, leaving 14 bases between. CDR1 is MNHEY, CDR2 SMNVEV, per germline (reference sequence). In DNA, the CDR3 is TGTGCCAGCAGTCTACAGGGCGTCGGGAACACTGAAGCTTTCTTT. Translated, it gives CASSLQGVGNTEAFF.

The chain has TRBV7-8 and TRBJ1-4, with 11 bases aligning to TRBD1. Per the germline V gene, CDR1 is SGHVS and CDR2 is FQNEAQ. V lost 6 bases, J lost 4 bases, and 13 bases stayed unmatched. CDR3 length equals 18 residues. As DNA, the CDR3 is TGTGCCAGCAGTTCTAGCAGGACAGGGGGCGCGGGTAATGAAAAACTGTTTTTT. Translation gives CASSSSRTGGAGNEKLFF.

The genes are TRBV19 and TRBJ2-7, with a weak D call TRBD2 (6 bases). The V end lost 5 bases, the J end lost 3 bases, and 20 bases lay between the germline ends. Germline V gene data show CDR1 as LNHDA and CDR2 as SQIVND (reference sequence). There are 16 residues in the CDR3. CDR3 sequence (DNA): TGTGCCAGTAGTTCCAACCTGTGGGGGGTAGACTACGAGCAGTACTTC. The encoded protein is CASSSNLWGVDYEQYF.

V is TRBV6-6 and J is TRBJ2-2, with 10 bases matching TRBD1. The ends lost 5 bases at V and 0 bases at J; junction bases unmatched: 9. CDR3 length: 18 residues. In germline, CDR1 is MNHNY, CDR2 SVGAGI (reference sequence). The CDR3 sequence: CASSPDRGRISNTGELFF. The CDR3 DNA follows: TGTGCCAGCAGTCCCGACAGGGGGCGTATCTCGAACACCGGGGAGCTGTTTTTT.